This paragraph covers one T cell receptor (beta chain) sequence. These data are taken from a study of blood T cell repertoires in COVID-19. Overall study: COVID-19 samples from acute and convalescent phases originated in the United States, Italy and Spain. The analysed material was cDNA or gDNA that came from T cells, B-cell-depleted T cells, or PBMCs.

Authors' processing steps: From reference gene primer amplification, estimates of nucleated cell counts were derived. Sequenced by immunoSEQ multiplex PCR; TCRdb stores in-frame clones only, minus some. Clone size and the V and J calls come from that table; the DNA yielded D and trimming. The sample lists about 340,000 clones, roughly 90% occurring once. CDR3 length: 13 residues. From germline, CDR1 is SGHTA and CDR2 FQGNSA. Deletions cut 2 bases from V and 3 bases from J, with 8 bases between. Patients of the Seattle cohort, enrolled during active infection, were followed longitudinally. This chain links TRBV7-2 with TRBJ2-7; D is undetermined. The clonotype was recovered from an older woman with COVID-19, enrolled during active disease. The sequencing sample was made of peripheral blood. The CDR3 protein is CASSLNRNYEQYF. Written as DNA, the CDR3 is TGTGCCAGCAGCTTAAACAGAAACTACGAGCAGTACTTC.